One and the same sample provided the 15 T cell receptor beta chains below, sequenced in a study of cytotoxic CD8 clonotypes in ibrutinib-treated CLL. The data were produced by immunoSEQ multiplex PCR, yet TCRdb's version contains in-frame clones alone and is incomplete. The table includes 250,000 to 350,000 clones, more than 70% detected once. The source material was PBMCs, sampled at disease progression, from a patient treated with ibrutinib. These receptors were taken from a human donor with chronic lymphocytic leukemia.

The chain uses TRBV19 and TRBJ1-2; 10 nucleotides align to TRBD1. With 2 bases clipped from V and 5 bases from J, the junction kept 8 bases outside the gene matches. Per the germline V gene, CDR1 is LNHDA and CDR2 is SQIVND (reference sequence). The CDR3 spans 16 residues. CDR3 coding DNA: TGTGCCAGTAGTATATCAGGAGCGGGACAGGGGTATGGCTACACCTTC. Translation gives CASSISGAGQGYGYTF.

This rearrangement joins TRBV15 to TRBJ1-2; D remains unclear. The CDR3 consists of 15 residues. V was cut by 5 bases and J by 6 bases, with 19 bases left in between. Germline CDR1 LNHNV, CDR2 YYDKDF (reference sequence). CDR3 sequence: CATSSSRLRGNGYTF. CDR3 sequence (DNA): TGTGCCACCAGCTCCTCTAGGCTCAGAGGAAATGGCTACACCTTC.

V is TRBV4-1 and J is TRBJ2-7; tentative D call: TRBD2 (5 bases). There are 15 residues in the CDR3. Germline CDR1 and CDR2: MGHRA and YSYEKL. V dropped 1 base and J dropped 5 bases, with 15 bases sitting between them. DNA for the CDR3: TGCGCCAGCAGCCAAGGTCGGCTAGGAGCGGACGAGCAGTACTTC. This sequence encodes CASSQGRLGADEQYF.

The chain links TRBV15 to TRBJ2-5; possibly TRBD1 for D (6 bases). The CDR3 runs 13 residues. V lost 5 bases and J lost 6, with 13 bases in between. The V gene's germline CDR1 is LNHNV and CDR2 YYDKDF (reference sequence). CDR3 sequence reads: CATSGQGPKTQYF. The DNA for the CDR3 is TGTGCCACCAGCGGCCAGGGGCCAAAGACCCAGTACTTC.

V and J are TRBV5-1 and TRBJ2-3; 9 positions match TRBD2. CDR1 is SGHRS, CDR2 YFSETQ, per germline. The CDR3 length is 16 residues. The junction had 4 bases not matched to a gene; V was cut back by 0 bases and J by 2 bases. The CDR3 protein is CASSLVGGRATDTQYF. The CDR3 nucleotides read TGCGCCAGCAGCTTGGTCGGCGGGAGGGCCACAGATACGCAGTATTTT.

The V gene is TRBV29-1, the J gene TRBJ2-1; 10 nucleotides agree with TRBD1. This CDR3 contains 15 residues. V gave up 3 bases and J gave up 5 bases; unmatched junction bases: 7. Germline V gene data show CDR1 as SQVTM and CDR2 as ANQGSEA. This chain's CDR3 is CSVEGGTGDNNEQFF. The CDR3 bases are TGCAGCGTTGAGGGCGGGACAGGGGACAACAATGAGCAGTTCTTC.

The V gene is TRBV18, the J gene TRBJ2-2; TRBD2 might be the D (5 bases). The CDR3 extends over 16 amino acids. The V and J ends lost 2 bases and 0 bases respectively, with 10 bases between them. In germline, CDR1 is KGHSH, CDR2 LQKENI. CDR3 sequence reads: CASSPSWGANTGELFF. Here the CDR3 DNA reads TGTGCCAGCTCACCATCTTGGGGAGCGAACACCGGGGAGCTGTTTTTT. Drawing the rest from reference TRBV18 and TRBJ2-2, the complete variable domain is NAGVMQNPRHLVRRRGQEARLRCSPMKGHSHVYWYRQLPEEGLKFMVYLQKENIIDESGMPKERFSAEFPKEGPSILRIQQVVRGDSAAYFCASSPSWGANTGELFFGEGSRLTVL.

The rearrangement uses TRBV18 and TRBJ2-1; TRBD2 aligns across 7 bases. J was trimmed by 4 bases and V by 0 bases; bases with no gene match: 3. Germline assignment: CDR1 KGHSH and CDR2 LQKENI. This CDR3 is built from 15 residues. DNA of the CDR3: TGTGCCAGCTCACCACCGGGACTAAATTACAATGAGCAGTTCTTC. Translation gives CASSPPGLNYNEQFF.

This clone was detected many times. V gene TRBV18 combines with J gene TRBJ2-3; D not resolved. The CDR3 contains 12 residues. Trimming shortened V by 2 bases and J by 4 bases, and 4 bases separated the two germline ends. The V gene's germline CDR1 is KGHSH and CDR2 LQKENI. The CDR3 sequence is CASSPDPDTQYF. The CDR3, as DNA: TGTGCCAGCTCACCAGACCCAGATACGCAGTATTTT.

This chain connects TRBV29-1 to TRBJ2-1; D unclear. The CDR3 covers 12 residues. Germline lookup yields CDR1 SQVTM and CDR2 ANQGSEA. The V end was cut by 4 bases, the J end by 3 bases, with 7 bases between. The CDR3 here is CSVVRNYNEQFF. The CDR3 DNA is TGCAGCGTTGTACGGAACTACAATGAGCAGTTCTTC.

This CDR3 is CASSVMRPRGYEQYF. As DNA, the CDR3 is TGTGCCAGCAGTGTGATGCGGCCAAGGGGCTACGAGCAGTACTTC. This chain links TRBV6-1 with TRBJ2-7; D might be TRBD1 (5 bases). Trimming removed 4 bases at V and 3 bases at J, with 16 bases between. The CDR3 spans 15 residues. Germline V gene lookup returns CDR1 MNHNS and CDR2 SASEGT.

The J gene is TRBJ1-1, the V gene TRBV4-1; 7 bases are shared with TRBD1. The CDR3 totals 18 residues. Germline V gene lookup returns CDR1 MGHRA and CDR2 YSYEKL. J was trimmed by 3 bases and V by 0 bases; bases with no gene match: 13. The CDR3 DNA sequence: TGCGCCAGCAGCCAAGAAACTATCGGCAGGGGGTGGGACACTGAAGCTTTCTTT. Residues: CASSQETIGRGWDTEAFF.

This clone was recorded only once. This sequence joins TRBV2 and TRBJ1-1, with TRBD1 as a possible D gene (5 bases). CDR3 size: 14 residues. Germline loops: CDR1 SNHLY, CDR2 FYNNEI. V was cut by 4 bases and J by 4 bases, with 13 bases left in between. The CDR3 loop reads CASSGKSRATEAFF. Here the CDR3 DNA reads TGTGCCAGCAGTGGGAAATCCAGGGCCACTGAAGCTTTCTTT.

The CDR3 DNA reads TGTGCCGGGTCCCGGGACATTACAGATACGCAGTATTTT. Protein: CAGSRDITDTQYF. This chain joins TRBV9 and TRBJ2-3; D possibly corresponds to TRBD1 (6 bases). This CDR3 comprises 13 residues. Germline CDR1 is SGDLS and CDR2 is YYNGEE. The V end lost 10 bases, the J end lost 3 bases, and 15 bases lay between the germline ends.

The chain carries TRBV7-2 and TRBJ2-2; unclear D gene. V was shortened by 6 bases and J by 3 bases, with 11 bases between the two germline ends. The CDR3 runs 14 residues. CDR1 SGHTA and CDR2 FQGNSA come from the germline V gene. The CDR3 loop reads CASRRGVDTGELFF. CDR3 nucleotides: TGTGCCAGCAGGCGCGGAGTGGACACCGGGGAGCTGTTTTTT. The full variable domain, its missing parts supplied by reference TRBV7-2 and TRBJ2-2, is GAGVSQSPSNKVTEKGKDVELRCDPISGHTALYWYRQSLGQGLEFLIYFQGNSAPDKSGLPSDRFSAERTGGSVSTLTIQRTQQEDSAVYLCASRRGVDTGELFFGEGSRLTVL.